The source of this T cell receptor (beta chain) is a study of CD8+ T cells in alopecia areata. Study information: Tofacitinib was taken orally by treated patients, and the dose was 5 to 10 mg twice daily. Study-wide findings and caveats: Mice showed TCR sharing more clearly than patients did, possibly owing to HLA. Higher clonality and more expanded CD8+ clones appeared in lesional than normal scalp.

RNA, once extracted, was reverse transcribed into cDNA for use as the sequencing template. TCRdb's copy holds only in-frame clones and misses some; the assay was immunoSEQ multiplex PCR. The repertoire consists of 80,000 to 100,000 clones, with 35% to 45% occurring once and the leading ten covering about 1.4%. This clone was counted a few times. Its antigen is currently unknown. The CDR3 sequence is 14 residues long. CDR1 SGHTA and CDR2 FQGNSA come from the germline V gene. V gave up 7 bases and J gave up 2 bases, with 13 bases separating them. This sequence was found in a human donor with alopecia areata. The gene calls are TRBV7-2 and TRBJ2-3; D unresolved. The sample was CD4+ T cells sorted from blood. The CDR3 here is CASTLGLATDTQYF. CDR3 DNA sequence: TGTGCCAGCACCCTCGGTCTTGCCACAGATACGCAGTATTTT.